This T cell receptor beta chain stems from a study of graft-versus-host responses after intestinal transplantation. Study-level background: Anti-thymocyte globulin induction, then tacrolimus and steroids for around three years, went to all recipients.

Study-wide results and caveats: Allograft clonal ratios (graft-versus-host to host-versus-graft) were high in patients who had graft-donor T cell macrochimerism. GvH clonotypes were identified within recipient marrow, with a subset emerging first in ileum or blood.

The junction had 7 bases not matched to a gene; V was cut back by 7 bases and J by 0 bases. Germline assignment: CDR1 SGHRS and CDR2 YFSETQ. The length of the CDR3 is 15 residues. Points on this clone: Its target is not known.

The protocol was immunoSEQ multiplex PCR, while the TCRdb copy is restricted to in-frame clones and leaves out a portion. This table holds more than 9,000 clones, roughly 92% found once. The sequencing used PBMCs, collected around 74 days after transplant. The chain joins TRBV5-1 to TRBJ2-7, with 10 bases lining up with TRBD2. The source of this sequence is a human patient who received an intestinal transplant, so some T cells may come from the graft donor. In DNA form, the CDR3 reads TGCGCCAGCGCCCCTTCTAGCGGGAGCTCCTACGAGCAGTACTTC. It codes for CASAPSSGSSYEQYF. Based on the CDR3 plus reference TRBV5-1 and TRBJ2-7, the full variable domain is KAGVTQTPRYLIKTRGQQVTLSCSPISGHRSVSWYQQTPGQGLQFLFEYFSETQRNKGNFPGRFSGRQFSNSRSEMNVSTLELGDSALYLCASAPSSGSSYEQYFGPGTRLTVT.